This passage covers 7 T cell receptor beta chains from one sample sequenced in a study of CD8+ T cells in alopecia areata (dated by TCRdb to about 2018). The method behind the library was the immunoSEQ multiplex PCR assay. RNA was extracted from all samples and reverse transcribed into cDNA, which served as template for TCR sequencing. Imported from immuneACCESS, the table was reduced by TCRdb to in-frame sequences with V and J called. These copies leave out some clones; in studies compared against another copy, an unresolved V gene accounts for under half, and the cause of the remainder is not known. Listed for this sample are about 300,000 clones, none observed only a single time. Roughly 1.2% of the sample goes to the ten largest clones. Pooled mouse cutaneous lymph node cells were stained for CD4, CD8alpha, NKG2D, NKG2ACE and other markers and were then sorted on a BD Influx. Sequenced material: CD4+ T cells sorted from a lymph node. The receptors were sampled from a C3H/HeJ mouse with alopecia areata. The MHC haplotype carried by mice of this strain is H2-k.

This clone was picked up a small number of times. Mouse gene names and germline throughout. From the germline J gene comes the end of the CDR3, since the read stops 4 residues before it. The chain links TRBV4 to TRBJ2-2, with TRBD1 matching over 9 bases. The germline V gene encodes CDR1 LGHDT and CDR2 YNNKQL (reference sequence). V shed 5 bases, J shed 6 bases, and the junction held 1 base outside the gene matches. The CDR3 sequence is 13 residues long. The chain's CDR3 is CASSGTGPGQLYF. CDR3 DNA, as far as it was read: TGTGCCAGCAGCGGGACAGGGCCCGGG.

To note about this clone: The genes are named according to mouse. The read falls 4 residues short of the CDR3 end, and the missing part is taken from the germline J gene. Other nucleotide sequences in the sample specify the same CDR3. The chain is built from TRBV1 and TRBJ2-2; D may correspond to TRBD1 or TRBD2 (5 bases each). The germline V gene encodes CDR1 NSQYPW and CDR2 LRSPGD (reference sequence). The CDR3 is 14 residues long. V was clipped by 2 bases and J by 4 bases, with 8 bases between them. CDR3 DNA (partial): TGCACCTGCAGTGCACAGGGACGCACCGGG. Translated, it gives CTCSAQGRTG. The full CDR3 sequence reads CTCSAQGRTGQLYF.

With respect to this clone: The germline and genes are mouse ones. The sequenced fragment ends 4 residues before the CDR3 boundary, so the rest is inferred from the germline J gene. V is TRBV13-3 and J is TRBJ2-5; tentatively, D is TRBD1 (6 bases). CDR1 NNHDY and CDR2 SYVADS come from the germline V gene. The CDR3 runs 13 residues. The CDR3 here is CASNPGTKDTQYF. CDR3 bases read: TGTGCCAGCAACCCCGGGACAAAAGAC.

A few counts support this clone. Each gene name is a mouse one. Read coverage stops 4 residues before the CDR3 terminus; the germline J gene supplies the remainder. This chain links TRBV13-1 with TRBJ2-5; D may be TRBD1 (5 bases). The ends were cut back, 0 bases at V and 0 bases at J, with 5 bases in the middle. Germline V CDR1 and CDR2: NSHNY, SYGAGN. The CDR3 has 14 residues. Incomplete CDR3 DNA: TGTGCCAGCAGTGATGGGACAAACCAAGAC. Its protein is CASSDGTNQD. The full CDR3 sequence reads CASSDGTNQDTQYF.

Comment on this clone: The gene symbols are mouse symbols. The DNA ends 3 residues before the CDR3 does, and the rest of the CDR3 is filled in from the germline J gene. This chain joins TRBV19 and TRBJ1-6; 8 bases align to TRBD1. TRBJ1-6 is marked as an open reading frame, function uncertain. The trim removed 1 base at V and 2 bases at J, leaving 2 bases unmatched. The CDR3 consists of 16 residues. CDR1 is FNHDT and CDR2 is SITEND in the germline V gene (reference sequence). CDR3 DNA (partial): TGTGCCAGCAGTATACTGGACAGGGCCTATAATTCGCCC. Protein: CASSILDRAYNSP. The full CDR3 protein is CASSILDRAYNSPLYF.

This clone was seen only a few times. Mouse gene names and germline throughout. The sequenced CDR3 bases are TGTGCCAGCAGCCAAGAAGCACAGGGAGCAAACACA. This encodes CASSQEAQGANT. The whole CDR3 sequence reads CASSQEAQGANTEVFF. The chain joins TRBV5 to TRBJ1-1; tentative D call: TRBD1 (6 bases). The read is 4 residues too short to cover the CDR3 end, so that end is filled in from the germline J gene. This CDR3 region has 16 residues. Germline CDR1 and CDR2: LGHNA and YNLKQL (reference sequence). Between the trimmed V and J ends, which lost 0 bases and 0 bases, there was a span of 11 bases.

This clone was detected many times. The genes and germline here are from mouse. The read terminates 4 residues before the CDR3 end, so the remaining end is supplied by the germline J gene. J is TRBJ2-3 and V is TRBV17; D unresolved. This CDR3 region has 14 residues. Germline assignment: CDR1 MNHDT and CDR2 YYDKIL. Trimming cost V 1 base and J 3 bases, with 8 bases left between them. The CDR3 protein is CASSRGVRAETLYF. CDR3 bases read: TGTGCTAGCAGTAGAGGGGTCAGGGCAGAA.